These 17 T cell receptor beta chains were sequenced from one sample in a study of OX40 agonist ivuxolimab in advanced cancers. Libraries were prepared by immunoSEQ multiplex PCR; TCRdb keeps only in-frame clonotypes and omits some of them. The sample lists some 66,000 clones, roughly 76% seen once, with 1.5% to 2% in the top ten. The sample in question was CD4+ or CD8+ T cells sorted from blood, obtained in a trial of the OX40 agonist ivuxolimab. The source is an adult with an advanced solid tumor such as melanoma, head and neck, liver or kidney cancer.

The chain carries TRBV10-3 and TRBJ2-7, with D tentatively TRBD2 (6 bases). Looked up from germline, CDR1 is ENHRY and CDR2 is SYGVKD. Trimming took off 3 bases at V and 1 base at J, with 13 bases between the two ends. The CDR3 has 15 residues. CDR3 protein: CAISDAGLDSYEQYF. CDR3 nucleotide sequence: TGTGCCATCAGTGACGCGGGACTGGATTCCTACGAGCAGTACTTC.

This clone was seen once. The gene calls are TRBV5-1 and TRBJ1-2; 7 nucleotides match TRBD1. V lost 3 bases, J lost 3 bases, and 2 bases stayed unmatched. This CDR3 has 13 residues. The germline CDR1 and CDR2 sequences are SGHRS and YFSETQ. CDR3 DNA sequence: TGCGCCAGCAGCTCGACAGGGTACTATGGCTACACCTTC. This sequence encodes CASSSTGYYGYTF.

The chain recombines TRBV6-6 with TRBJ1-5, with 10 bases identical to TRBD1. The length of the CDR3 is 15 residues. V lost 6 bases to trimming and J lost 2 bases; unmatched junction nucleotides: 4. CDR1 and CDR2 (germline): MNHNY, SVGAGI (reference sequence). For the CDR3, the DNA is TGTGCCAGCAGAGATGGGACAGGGGGCAATCAGCCCCAGCATTTT. It translates to CASRDGTGGNQPQHF.

V and J are TRBV7-8 and TRBJ2-5, with 7 bases matching TRBD2. The CDR3 covers 14 residues. V was clipped by 3 bases and J by 5 bases; unmatched bases: 6. Germline CDR1 SGHVS, CDR2 FQNEAQ. The CDR3 spells CASSLGGGRETQYF. The DNA of the CDR3 is TGTGCCAGCAGCTTGGGGGGGGGACGGGAGACCCAGTACTTC.

This clone was observed a handful of times. V gene TRBV7-2 combines with J gene TRBJ1-6; 8 nucleotides agree with TRBD1. CDR1 and CDR2 (germline): SGHTA, FQGNSA. The CDR3 is 15 amino acids. V shed 3 bases, J shed 5 bases, and the junction held 3 bases outside the gene matches. CDR3 nucleotides: TGTGCCAGCAGCTTCGGACAGGGAAATAATTCACCCCTCCACTTT. Amino acid sequence: CASSFGQGNNSPLHF.

The chain combines TRBV6-5 with TRBJ2-2; D not certain. The germline CDR1 and CDR2 sequences are MNHEY and SVGAGI. The CDR3 has 14 residues. V lost 5 bases and J lost 6, with 13 bases in between. CDR3 bases: TGTGCCAGCAGTGAACAGATGACCTCCGGGGAGCTGTTTTTT. Translation: CASSEQMTSGELFF.

The CDR3 reads CASSFARPYNEQFF. CDR3 nucleotides: TGTGCCAGCAGCTTCGCCCGACCCTACAATGAGCAGTTCTTC. This chain joins TRBV13 and TRBJ2-1, with no clear D. The germline V gene has CDR1 PRHDT and CDR2 FYEKMQ (reference sequence). This CDR3 has 14 residues. V lost 3 bases, J lost 2 bases, and 8 bases lay in between.

The count of this clone is one. The chain uses TRBV7-3 and TRBJ2-3, with 14 nucleotides matching TRBD2. The CDR3 length is 15 residues. Trimming took 5 bases from V and 5 from J; bases not matched to a gene: 3. Germline V gene data show CDR1 as SGHTA and CDR2 as FQGTGA. The DNA of the CDR3 is TGTGCCAGCAGCCGGACTAGCGGGGGGATAGATACGCAGTATTTT. It is translated as CASSRTSGGIDTQYF. The full variable domain, completed using reference TRBV7-3 and TRBJ2-3, is GAGVSQTPSNKVTEKGKYVELRCDPISGHTALYWYRQSLGQGPEFLIYFQGTGAADDSGLPNDRFFAVRPEGSVSTLKIQRTERGDSAVYLCASSRTSGGIDTQYFGPGTRLTVL.

This clone was detected only once. This chain links TRBV30 with TRBJ1-4; D might be TRBD1 (5 bases). Trimming pared 1 base from V and 7 bases from J, leaving 16 bases between. The germline CDR1 and CDR2 sequences are GTSNPN and SVGIG (reference sequence). The CDR3 loop spans 15 amino acids. The chain's CDR3 is CAWSAAGAGVEKLFF. In nucleotides, the CDR3 is TGTGCCTGGAGTGCGGCCGGGGCGGGGGTTGAAAAACTGTTTTTT.

This sequence joins TRBV29-1 and TRBJ2-2; 7 bases agree with TRBD1. The CDR3 totals 14 residues. Germline V CDR1 and CDR2: SQVTM, ANQGSEA. Losses at the gene ends were 4 bases for V and 7 bases for J; bases not matched to a gene: 9. For the CDR3, the DNA is TGCAGCGTTGTGAGGGGGCCCTTGGACGGGGAGCTGTTTTTT. Protein sequence: CSVVRGPLDGELFF.

The J gene is TRBJ2-3, the V gene TRBV15; 13 nucleotides align to TRBD2. The CDR3 loop spans 16 amino acids. Germline V gene lookup returns CDR1 LNHNV and CDR2 YYDKDF (reference sequence). V trimming: 4 bases; J trimming: 2 bases; junction bases outside the gene matches: 3. This CDR3 is CATSKGTSGDTDTQYF. The CDR3 nucleotides are TGTGCCACCAGCAAAGGGACTAGCGGGGACACAGATACGCAGTATTTT.

This chain joins TRBV9 and TRBJ2-7, with a tentative D call TRBD1 (5 bases). V lost 6 bases, J lost 1 base, and 11 bases lay in between. The CDR3 totals 13 residues. Per germline, CDR1 SGDLS and CDR2 YYNGEE. CDR3 sequence reads: CASIWGGSYEQYF. The CDR3 DNA follows: TGTGCCAGCATTTGGGGCGGATCCTACGAGCAGTACTTC. Using reference TRBV9 and TRBJ2-7 for the parts outside the CDR3, the full variable domain is DSGVTQTPKHLITATGQRVTLRCSPRSGDLSVYWYQQSLDQGLQFLIQYYNGEERAKGNILERFSAQQFPDLHSELNLSSLELGDSALYFCASIWGGSYEQYFGPGTRLTVT.

Concerning this clone: Mismatch with germline at one junction end may stem from a read error. The rearrangement joins TRBV5-1 to TRBJ1-4; D call uncertain. The CDR3 sequence is 14 residues long. CDR1 SGHRS and CDR2 YFSETQ come from the germline V gene. The CDR3 region has the DNA TGCGCCAGCAGCTTGGGCAGAAATAATGGAAAACTGTTTTTT. It encodes CASSLGRNNGKLFF.

CDR3 in amino acids: CASSRRGENTEAFF. Written as DNA, the CDR3 is TGTGCCAGCAGCCGTCGGGGTGAGAACACTGAAGCTTTCTTT. V gene TRBV2 combines with J gene TRBJ1-1; D call uncertain. The V and J ends lost 6 bases and 1 base respectively, with 12 bases between them. In germline, CDR1 is SNHLY, CDR2 FYNNEI. This CDR3 comprises 14 residues.

V is TRBV6-6 and J is TRBJ2-7, with 14 bases fitting TRBD2. Trimming at V came to 2 bases and at J to 6 bases, leaving 3 bases not matched to a gene. The CDR3 spans 15 residues. Germline assignment: CDR1 MNHNY and CDR2 SVGAGI (reference sequence). The CDR3 protein is CASSYPGLAGVEQYF. The CDR3 region has the DNA TGTGCCAGCAGTTACCCGGGACTAGCGGGAGTCGAGCAGTACTTC.

In this sample, this clone turned up once. This chain links TRBV5-1 with TRBJ2-3; 11 positions agree with TRBD1. Germline trimming cut 1 base from V and 6 bases from J; bases unmatched to any gene: 7. In germline, CDR1 is SGHRS, CDR2 YFSETQ. This CDR3 has 16 amino acids. This chain's CDR3 is CASSLLGQGAADTQYF. The CDR3 nucleotides read TGCGCCAGCAGCTTGCTCGGACAGGGGGCCGCGGATACGCAGTATTTT.

This clone was observed a few times. The gene calls are TRBV29-1 and TRBJ2-1; 11 nucleotides align to TRBD2. V dropped 8 bases and J dropped 10; count of bases not matched to a gene: 16. CDR3 size: 15 residues. CDR1 and CDR2 from the germline V gene are SQVTM and ANQGSEA. The CDR3 here is CSLKIAGGGIVEQFF. Here the CDR3 DNA reads TGCAGCCTTAAGATAGCGGGAGGGGGAATCGTGGAGCAGTTCTTC.